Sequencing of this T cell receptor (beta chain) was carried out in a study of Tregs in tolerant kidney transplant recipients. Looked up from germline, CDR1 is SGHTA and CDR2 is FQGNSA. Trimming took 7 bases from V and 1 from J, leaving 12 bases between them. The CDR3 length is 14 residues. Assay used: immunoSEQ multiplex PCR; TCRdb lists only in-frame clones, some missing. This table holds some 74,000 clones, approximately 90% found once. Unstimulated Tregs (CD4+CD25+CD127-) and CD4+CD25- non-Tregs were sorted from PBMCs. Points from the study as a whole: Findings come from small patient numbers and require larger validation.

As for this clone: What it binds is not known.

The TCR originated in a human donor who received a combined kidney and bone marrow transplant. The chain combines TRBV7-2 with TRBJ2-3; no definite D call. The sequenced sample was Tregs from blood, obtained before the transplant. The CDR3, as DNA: TGTGCCAGCAACACTCGTACCGGCACAGATACGCAGTATTTT. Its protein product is CASNTRTGTDTQYF.